This TCR beta chain was profiled in a study of T cells expressing NK-cell markers. TCRdb derives one entry per CDR3 protein from the 5' RACE reads, leaving out DNA. The listing contains 200,000 to 300,000 distinct CDR3 sequences. The CDR3 runs 17 residues. Germline V lookup: CDR1 LGHNA, CDR2 YNFKEQ. The receptor was isolated from a man aged 18 to 30 in good health. The specimen was blood T cells: a sorted CD56 or NKG2C T cell subset, CD4+ or CD8+ T cells, or bulk PBMC T cells (not recorded which). V gene TRBV4-2 combines with J gene TRBJ2-2; the D call from TCRdb, TRBD2, cannot be confirmed without DNA. The CDR3 protein is CASSQVAGGPHTGELFF.